This T cell receptor (beta chain) was observed in a study of a mutant IDH1 vaccine in newly diagnosed glioma. Turning to the study itself: Administration of eight vaccinations to patients took place in weeks 1, 3, 5, 7, 11, 15, 19, 23. First vaccine doses came 4-6 weeks after radiotherapy alone, or with temozolomide cycles. Standard pretreatment was either radiotherapy, temozolomide, or, for most, radiochemotherapy with temozolomide.

Study-wide results and caveats: Immune responses induced by the vaccine were seen in just over 90% of patients, spanning multiple MHC alleles.

The assay was immunoSEQ multiplex PCR, and TCRdb's table has in-frame clones only and misses some. The sample comprises 30,000 to 45,000 clones, about 80% of which are singletons, and roughly 16% rests with the top ten. Time point described: week 11, during vaccination. Every single dose of the vaccine, 300 ug of mutant IDH1 20-mer peptide, came with topical imiquimod. CDR3 length equals 14 residues. The germline V and J ends were trimmed by 1 base and 1 base, with 8 bases remaining between them. CDR1 and CDR2 (germline): SGHKS, YYEKEE (reference sequence). As to this clone: Its antigen remains unknown.

The rearrangement uses TRBV5-5 and TRBJ1-1; D is unclear. This material consisted of peripheral blood mononuclear cells (PBMCs), taken from a glioma patient whose treatment included an IDH1 peptide vaccine. The TCR originated in a woman in her twenties or thirties with glioma. Some clones in this sample may be carry-over from other donors' samples. The DNA of the CDR3 is TGTGCCAGCAGCTTGATCACACAGAACACTGAAGCTTTCTTT. This translates into CASSLITQNTEAFF.